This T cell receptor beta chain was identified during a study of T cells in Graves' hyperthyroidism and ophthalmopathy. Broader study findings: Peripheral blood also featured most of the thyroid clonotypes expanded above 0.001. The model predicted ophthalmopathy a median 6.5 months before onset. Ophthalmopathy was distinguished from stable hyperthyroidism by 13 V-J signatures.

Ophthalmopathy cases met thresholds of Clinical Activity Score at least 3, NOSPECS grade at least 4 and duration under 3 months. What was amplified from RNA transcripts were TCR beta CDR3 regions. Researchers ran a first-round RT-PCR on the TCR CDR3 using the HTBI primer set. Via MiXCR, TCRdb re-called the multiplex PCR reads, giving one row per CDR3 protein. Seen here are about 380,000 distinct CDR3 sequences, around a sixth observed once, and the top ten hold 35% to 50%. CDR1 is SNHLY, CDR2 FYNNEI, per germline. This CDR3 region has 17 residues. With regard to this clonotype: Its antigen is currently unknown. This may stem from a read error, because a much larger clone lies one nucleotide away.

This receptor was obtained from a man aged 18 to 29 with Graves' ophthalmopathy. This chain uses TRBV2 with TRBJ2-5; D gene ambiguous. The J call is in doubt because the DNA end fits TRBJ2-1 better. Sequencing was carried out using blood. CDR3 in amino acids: CASSRPSRGLAGETQFF. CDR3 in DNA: TGTGCCAGCAGCCGACCCTCGAGAGGCCTCGCTGGAGAGACCCAGTTCTTC.